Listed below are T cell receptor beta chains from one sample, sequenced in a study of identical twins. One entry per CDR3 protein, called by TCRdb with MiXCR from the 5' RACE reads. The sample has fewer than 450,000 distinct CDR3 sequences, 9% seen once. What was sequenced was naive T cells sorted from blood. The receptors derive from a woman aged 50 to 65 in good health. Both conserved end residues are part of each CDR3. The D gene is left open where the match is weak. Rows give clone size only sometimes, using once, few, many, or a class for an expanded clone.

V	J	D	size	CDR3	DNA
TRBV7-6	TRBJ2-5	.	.	CASSLFFGKETQYF	TGTGCCAGCAGCTTATTCTTTGGCAAAGAGACCCAGTACTTC
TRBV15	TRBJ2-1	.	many	CATSGDLGGANNEQFF	TGTGCCACCAGCGGGGACCTGGGCGGGGCTAACAATGAGCAGTTCTTC
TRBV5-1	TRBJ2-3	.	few	CASSSGAAQYF	TGCGCCAGCAGCTCGGGGGCGGCGCAGTATTTT
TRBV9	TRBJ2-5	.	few	CASSPTPRGETQYF	TGTGCCAGCAGCCCGACCCCCCGGGGAGAGACCCAGTACTTC
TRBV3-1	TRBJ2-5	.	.	CASSPTTSGLEETQYF	TGTGCCAGCAGTCCCACAACCTCGGGACTCGAGGAGACCCAGTACTTC
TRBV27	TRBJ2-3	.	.	CASRQDLKRVTDTQYF	TGTGCCAGCAGGCAGGATCTCAAGAGAGTCACAGATACGCAGTATTTT
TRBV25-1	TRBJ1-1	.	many	CASSGHTEAFF	TGTGCCAGCAGTGGACACACTGAAGCTTTCTTT
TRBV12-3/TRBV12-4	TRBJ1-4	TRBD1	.	CASGTGGDSEKLFF	TGTGCCAGCGGGACAGGGGGCGACTCCGAAAAACTGTTTTTT
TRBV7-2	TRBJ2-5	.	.	CASSRGSSPQETQYF	TGTGCCAGCAGTAGGGGGTCTAGCCCCCAAGAGACCCAGTACTTC
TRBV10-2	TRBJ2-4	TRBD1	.	CASSDDRVSDIQYF	TGCGCCAGCAGTGACGACAGGGTTTCGGACATTCAGTACTTC
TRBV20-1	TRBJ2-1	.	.	CSATSTEVEQFF	TGCAGTGCTACTTCCACAGAGGTTGAGCAGTTCTTC
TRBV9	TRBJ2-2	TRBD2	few	CASTGLPNPGELFF	TGTGCCAGCACGGGACTACCTAATCCCGGGGAGCTGTTTTTT
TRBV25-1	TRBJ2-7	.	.	CASSDLSMGYYEQYF	TGTGCCAGCAGTGATCTCTCTATGGGATACTACGAGCAGTACTTC
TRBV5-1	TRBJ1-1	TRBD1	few	CASSLPGTGGNTEAFF	TGCGCCAGCAGCTTACCCGGGACAGGGGGGAACACTGAAGCTTTCTTT
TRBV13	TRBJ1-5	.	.	CASSARQDRFIRPQHF	TGTGCCAGCAGCGCTCGACAGGATAGATTCATTAGGCCCCAGCATTTT
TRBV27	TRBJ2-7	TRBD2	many	CASSIGTSGAYYLGGQYF	TGTGCCAGCAGTATCGGGACTAGCGGAGCCTATTACTTAGGGGGGCAGTACTTC
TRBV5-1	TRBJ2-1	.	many	CASSLALSGVLGEQFF	TGCGCCAGCAGCTTGGCCCTGTCGGGGGTATTGGGTGAGCAGTTCTTC
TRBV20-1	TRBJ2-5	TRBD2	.	CSARDWLAGRRETQYF	TGCAGTGCTAGAGATTGGCTAGCGGGGCGGAGAGAGACCCAGTACTTC
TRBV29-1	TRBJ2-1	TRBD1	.	CSVLRGGIDEQFF	TGCAGCGTGTTGCGAGGGGGCATCGATGAGCAGTTCTTC
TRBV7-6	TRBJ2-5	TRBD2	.	CASSRPLAGVETQYF	TGTGCCAGCAGCCGTCCACTAGCGGGAGTTGAGACCCAGTACTTC
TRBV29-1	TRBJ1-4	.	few	CSVEADGQSEKLFF	TGCAGCGTTGAGGCTGATGGACAGTCTGAAAAACTGTTTTTT
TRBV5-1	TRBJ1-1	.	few	CASSLDVSVNTEAFF	TGCGCCAGCAGCTTGGATGTTTCTGTGAACACTGAAGCTTTCTTT
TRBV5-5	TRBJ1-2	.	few	CASSHLVREGGYTF	TGTGCCAGCAGCCACCTAGTCCGGGAAGGAGGCTACACCTTC
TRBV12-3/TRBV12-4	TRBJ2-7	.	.	CASTHRRGPYEQYF	TGTGCCAGCACCCATCGGAGGGGGCCGTACGAGCAGTACTTC
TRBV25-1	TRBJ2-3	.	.	CASSDPGSGTDTQYF	TGTGCCAGCAGTGACCCGGGGTCCGGGACAGATACGCAGTATTTT
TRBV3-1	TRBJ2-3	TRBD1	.	CASSQDYFRGQTTDTQYF	TGTGCCAGCAGCCAAGATTACTTCCGGGGACAGACTACAGATACGCAGTATTTT
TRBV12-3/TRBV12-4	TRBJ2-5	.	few	CASSFNFGGPSRETQYF	TGTGCCAGCAGTTTCAATTTTGGAGGACCATCCAGGGAGACCCAGTACTTC
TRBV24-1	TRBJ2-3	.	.	CATSSRGADTQYF	TGTGCCACCAGTTCACGAGGGGCAGATACGCAGTATTTT
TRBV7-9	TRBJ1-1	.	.	CASSLGAVDEAFF	TGTGCCAGCAGCTTAGGAGCTGTGGATGAAGCTTTCTTT
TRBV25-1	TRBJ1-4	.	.	CASSDLKDKVDEKLFF	TGTGCCAGCAGTGACCTTAAGGACAAGGTGGATGAAAAACTGTTTTTT
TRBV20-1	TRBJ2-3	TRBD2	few	CSARDDGTSGRADTQYF	TGCAGTGCTAGAGACGATGGGACTAGCGGGAGGGCCGATACGCAGTATTTT
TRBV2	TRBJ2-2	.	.	CASSGGSLDGELFF	TGTGCCAGCAGTGGTGGTAGCTTGGACGGGGAGCTGTTTTTT
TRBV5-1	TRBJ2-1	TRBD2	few	CASSLPVAGGPVEQFF	TGCGCCAGCAGCCTCCCGGTCGCGGGAGGGCCGGTTGAGCAGTTCTTC
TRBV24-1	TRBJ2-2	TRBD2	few	CATSDGSGRRTGELFF	TGTGCCACCAGTGATGGTAGCGGGAGGAGGACCGGGGAGCTGTTTTTT
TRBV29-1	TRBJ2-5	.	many	CSVGQGGETQYF	TGCAGCGTTGGGCAGGGTGGAGAGACCCAGTACTTC
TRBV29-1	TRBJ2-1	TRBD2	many	CSGRTSGALYNEQFF	TGCAGCGGGAGGACTAGCGGAGCCTTATACAATGAGCAGTTCTTC
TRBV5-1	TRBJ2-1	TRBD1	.	CASSSPVGTGGNEQFF	TGCGCCAGCAGCTCACCAGTGGGGACAGGTGGCAATGAGCAGTTCTTC
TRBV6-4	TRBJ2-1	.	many	CASTYRGHQERNEQFF	TGTGCCAGCACTTATAGGGGACACCAAGAGAGGAATGAGCAGTTCTTC
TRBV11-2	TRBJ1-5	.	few	CASSGGRSNQPQHF	TGTGCCAGCAGCGGGGGGAGGAGCAATCAGCCCCAGCATTTT
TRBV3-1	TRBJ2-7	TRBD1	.	CASSRPSGTGFYEQYF	TGTGCCAGCAGCCGCCCCTCTGGGACAGGGTTTTACGAGCAGTACTTC